This T cell receptor beta chain originates from a study of tumor-infiltrating lymphocytes in oesophageal squamous cell carcinoma. The ends were cut back, 7 bases at V and 3 bases at J, with 9 bases in the middle. The CDR3 is 12 amino acids. This clonotype is labeled as medium-sized (0.01 to 0.1%). TCRdb re-called the PCR reads through MiXCR, storing one row per CDR3 protein. The repertoire includes around 6,400 distinct CDR3 sequences, just over 14% of them detected once, and around a sixth sits in the top ten. This clonotype originated in a male donor with esophageal squamous cell carcinoma. This chain connects TRBV12-3 or TRBV12-4 to TRBJ2-5; possibly TRBD1 or TRBD2 for D (5 bases each). The sequenced material came from esophageal tumor tissue. The CDR3 loop is CASTMGEETQYF. DNA for the CDR3: TGTGCCAGCACTATGGGGGAAGAGACCCAGTACTTC.